Here is one T cell receptor (beta chain) with its context. Being one base from a much bigger clone, this may be a read error. RNA transcripts provided the source from which TCR beta CDR3 regions were amplified. Carried out on the TCR CDR3, a first-round RT-PCR used the HTBI primer set. TCRdb re-analysed the multiplex PCR reads in MiXCR, keeping a single row per CDR3 protein. The top ten clones hold 3.8% of a sample with approximately 640,000 distinct CDR3 sequences, 15% to 20% of them seen once. This entry is derived from a study of T cells in Graves' hyperthyroidism and ophthalmopathy. Looking at the study overall: Peripheral blood was acquired at first diagnosis, ahead of any therapy whatsoever.

The length of the CDR3 is 15 residues. V lost 5 bases to trimming and J lost 3 bases, with 16 bases between them. Germline CDR1 SNHLY, CDR2 FYNNEI. Clinical symptoms, serum thyroxine, TRAb, thyroid ultrasound and orbital computed tomography established diagnosis. PBMCs came from over 8.5 ml fresh peripheral blood. Sequences were obtained from blood. The chain has TRBV2 and TRBJ2-5; D perhaps matches TRBD1 (7 bases). This clonotype originated in a woman in her 30s with Graves' hyperthyroidism. CDR3 DNA sequence: TGTGCCAGCAGTATTGGAGGGGGCATTGAAGAGACCCAGTACTTC. Translated, it gives CASSIGGGIEETQYF.